Below are 29 T cell receptor beta chains sequenced from a single sample in a study of beta chain features in type 1 diabetes. Expressed TCRB transcripts were sequenced, since all the RNA that had been isolated was reverse transcribed. Using immunoSEQ multiplex PCR, the repertoire was profiled, and TCRdb retains in-frame clones only, with some absent. Of over 700,000 clones in the sample, 17% were seen once. Sequencing input: naive CD4+ T cells from blood. The receptors shown here come from a woman younger than 30 in good health.

A note on this clone: The sample contains more than one DNA sequence encoding this CDR3. The J gene is TRBJ2-5, the V gene TRBV7-2; unclear D gene. V was clipped by 0 bases and J by 4 bases, with 3 bases between them. Looked up from germline, CDR1 is SGHTA and CDR2 is FQGNSA. CDR3 size: 12 residues. The CDR3 protein is CASSLAGETQYF. CDR3 sequence (DNA): TGTGCCAGCAGCTTAGCGGGAGAGACCCAGTACTTC.

The J gene is TRBJ2-1, the V gene TRBV2, with D possibly matching TRBD1 (5 bases). Trimming left V 4 bases short and J 4 bases short, with 14 bases between. The CDR3 totals 15 residues. Germline V gene sequence: CDR1 SNHLY, CDR2 FYNNEI. The CDR3 DNA follows: TGTGCCAGCAGTGGCGAAGGGGCTCGTTACAATGAGCAGTTCTTC. Amino acid sequence: CASSGEGARYNEQFF.

The table lists this clone with a few counts. This chain links TRBV7-9 with TRBJ2-3; possibly TRBD1 or TRBD2 for D (6 bases each). The CDR3 contains 16 residues. Germline lookup yields CDR1 SEHNR and CDR2 FQNEAQ (reference sequence). Trimming took 1 base from V and 5 from J, leaving 16 bases between them. The CDR3 loop reads CASSLGTGRLGDTQYF. The CDR3 coding sequence is TGTGCCAGCAGCTTAGGAACAGGGAGGCTGGGAGATACGCAGTATTTT.

The chain carries TRBV6-1 and TRBJ2-1; 7 bases are shared with TRBD1. CDR1 is MNHNS and CDR2 is SASEGT in the germline V gene. CDR3 length: 13 residues. V dropped 1 base and J dropped 10; count of bases not matched to a gene: 4. In DNA, the CDR3 is TGTGCCAGCAGTGAAGAAGGGACAGCGGAGCAGTTCTTC. The encoded protein is CASSEEGTAEQFF.

The chain combines TRBV11-2 with TRBJ1-5; no firm D call. The CDR3 consists of 14 residues. V lost 5 bases to trimming and J lost 3 bases, with 11 bases between them. Germline V CDR1 and CDR2: SGHAT, FQNNGV. CDR3: CASSAQRNNQPQHF. DNA of the CDR3: TGTGCCAGCAGCGCACAGAGGAACAATCAGCCCCAGCATTTT.

This chain connects TRBV5-4 to TRBJ2-7; perhaps TRBD1 as D (6 bases). Trimming took off 4 bases at V and 0 bases at J, with 11 bases between the two ends. This CDR3 is built from 14 residues. Germline assignment: CDR1 SGHNT and CDR2 YYREEE (reference sequence). The CDR3 region is CASSIGQNSYEQYF. CDR3 DNA: TGTGCCAGCAGCATCGGACAGAACTCCTACGAGCAGTACTTC.

This clone was seen a few times. CDR3 DNA: TGCGCCAGCAGCCAGGAGGGACTAGCGGGAGCCATCGGTGAGCAGTTCTTC. Translating it yields CASSQEGLAGAIGEQFF. The rearrangement joins TRBV4-3 to TRBJ2-1, with 14 bases that match TRBD2. This CDR3 is 17 amino acids long. V lost 3 bases to trimming and J lost 9 bases; unmatched junction nucleotides: 10. Germline V gene data show CDR1 as LGHNA and CDR2 as YSLEER.

The chain is built from TRBV27 and TRBJ2-7, with 7 bases that match TRBD2. Germline V gene lookup returns CDR1 MNHEY and CDR2 SMNVEV (reference sequence). The CDR3 has 14 amino acids. The J segment lost 3 bases and the V segment lost 5 bases, leaving 7 bases of the junction unmatched. DNA for the CDR3: TGTGCCAGCAGTCGATCTAGCGGACACTACGAGCAGTACTTC. It encodes CASSRSSGHYEQYF.

There are a few counts of this clone. This chain joins TRBV10-3 and TRBJ2-2; no clear D. Germline V gene lookup returns CDR1 ENHRY and CDR2 SYGVKD. Between the trimmed V and J ends, which lost 2 bases and 7 bases, there was a span of 11 bases. CDR3 size: 14 residues. The CDR3 loop reads CAISEPSLNGELFF. The CDR3 DNA reads TGTGCCATCAGTGAGCCGTCACTAAACGGGGAGCTGTTTTTT.

Concerning this clone: The identical CDR3 is also encoded by other nucleotide sequences in the sample. The chain links TRBV7-3 to TRBJ2-2, with a tentative D call TRBD1 (5 bases). The CDR3 runs to 14 residues. Germline CDR1 and CDR2: SGHTA and FQGTGA. Trimming removed 4 bases at V and 2 bases at J, with 8 bases between. The CDR3 loop reads CASSSQGNTGELFF. The CDR3 nucleotides read TGTGCCAGCAGCTCCCAGGGCAACACCGGGGAGCTGTTTTTT.

The V gene is TRBV4-3, the J gene TRBJ2-3, with TRBD1 identical over 8 bases. Germline CDR1 LGHNA, CDR2 YSLEER. Trimming removed 2 bases from V and 10 bases from J; junction bases left unmatched: 5. The CDR3 length is 13 residues. The CDR3 spells CASSQTGGWAQYF. CDR3 sequence (DNA): TGCGCCAGCAGCCAAACAGGGGGGTGGGCGCAGTATTTT.

This clone was seen only a few times. This rearrangement joins TRBV7-2 to TRBJ2-3; D remains ambiguous. The CDR3 has 13 amino acids. CDR1 is SGHTA and CDR2 is FQGNSA in the germline V gene. V lost 5 bases to trimming and J lost 7 bases, with 13 bases between them. The CDR3 nucleotides read TGTGCCAGCAGCGCCCCTGTTTCTTATACGCAGTATTTT. As protein: CASSAPVSYTQYF.

The chain recombines TRBV6-5 with TRBJ2-1, with D maybe TRBD2 (6 bases). The germline V and J ends were trimmed by 7 bases and 2 bases, with 15 bases remaining between them. The germline gives CDR1 MNHEY, CDR2 SVGAGI. This CDR3 comprises 15 residues. The CDR3 sequence: CASTPAGGTYNEQFF. The CDR3 DNA reads TGTGCCAGCACCCCCGCCGGAGGGACCTACAATGAGCAGTTCTTC.

The sample holds a few counts of this clone. The chain links TRBV5-4 to TRBJ2-1; D is perhaps TRBD1 (6 bases). Trimming pared 4 bases from V and 10 bases from J, leaving 21 bases between. Germline CDR1 SGHNT, CDR2 YYREEE (reference sequence). CDR3 length equals 15 residues. In nucleotides, the CDR3 is TGTGCCAGCAGCCCCACAAAAACAGGGATGCGCGAGCAGTTCTTC. It encodes CASSPTKTGMREQFF.

The chain couples TRBV15 to TRBJ1-1; TRBD1 matches 7 bases. Looked up from germline, CDR1 is LNHNV and CDR2 is YYDKDF (reference sequence). V shed 2 bases and J 4 bases; nucleotides not matched to a gene: 4. The CDR3 sequence is 14 residues long. CDR3 residues: CATSRRQGTTEAFF. CDR3 coding DNA: TGTGCCACCAGCAGACGACAGGGCACCACTGAAGCTTTCTTT.

The gene calls are TRBV7-2 and TRBJ2-1; TRBD1 or TRBD2 may be the D gene (6 bases each). The germline V gene encodes CDR1 SGHTA and CDR2 FQGNSA. The CDR3 spans 15 residues. V shed 4 bases and J shed 5 bases, with 15 bases lying between them. CDR3 DNA sequence: TGTGCCAGCAGCTCCTGGGGGGCCGATGACAATGAGCAGTTCTTC. Translating it yields CASSSWGADDNEQFF.

The chain employs TRBV4-1 and TRBJ2-2; D uncertain. CDR1 is MGHRA, CDR2 YSYEKL, per germline. V shed 0 bases and J shed 6 bases, with 5 bases lying between them. CDR3 length equals 13 residues. CDR3 sequence reads: CASSQEPPGELFF. The CDR3 nucleotides read TGCGCCAGCAGCCAAGAGCCCCCCGGGGAGCTGTTTTTT.

V and J are TRBV19 and TRBJ1-2; possibly TRBD1 for D (5 bases). There are 18 residues in the CDR3. With 3 bases removed from V and 4 bases from J, the gap between germline ends came to 24 bases. Germline V gene sequence: CDR1 LNHDA, CDR2 SQIVND (reference sequence). The CDR3 sequence is CASSMSSGPQSRGYGYTF. The CDR3 DNA sequence: TGTGCCAGTAGTATGAGCTCAGGGCCTCAATCGCGCGGCTATGGCTACACCTTC. Looking up the rest from reference TRBV19 and TRBJ1-2 gives the full variable domain: DGGITQSPKYLFRKEGQNVTLSCEQNLNHDAMYWYRQDPGQGLRLIYYSQIVNDFQKGDIAEGYSVSREKKESFPLTVTSAQKNPTAFYLCASSMSSGPQSRGYGYTFGSGTRLTVV.

The chain combines TRBV6-1 with TRBJ2-7, with 9 positions matching TRBD1. The CDR3 covers 15 residues. Per the germline V gene, CDR1 is MNHNS and CDR2 is SASEGT. The ends lost 7 bases at V and 7 bases at J; junction bases unmatched: 14. CDR3 in amino acids: CASTSAGQGKFEQYF. The CDR3, as DNA: TGTGCCAGCACCTCGGCAGGACAGGGGAAGTTTGAGCAGTACTTC.

The CDR3, as DNA: TGTGCCAGCAGGTCGGGACTAGCGGGCTCCGGGGAGCTGTTTTTT. It translates to CASRSGLAGSGELFF. The chain recombines TRBV9 with TRBJ2-2, with TRBD2 matching over 12 bases. The CDR3 runs to 15 residues. The trim removed 5 bases at V and 6 bases at J, leaving 5 bases unmatched. Germline CDR1 and CDR2: SGDLS and YYNGEE.

This chain links TRBV6-6 with TRBJ2-3; no definite D call. CDR1 is MNHNY, CDR2 SVGAGI, per germline (reference sequence). The V and J ends lost 5 bases and 2 bases respectively, with 17 bases between them. The CDR3 length is 16 residues. DNA for the CDR3: TGTGCCAGCAGTAGTCGCCGCCGATGGGACACAGATACGCAGTATTTT. Its translation: CASSSRRRWDTDTQYF.

In regard to this clone: The same CDR3 is also encoded by other DNA sequences in this sample. CDR3 sequence (DNA): TGTGCCAGCAGCGTAGCGGGAGGGTTAACAGATACGCAGTATTTT. Encoded protein: CASSVAGGLTDTQYF. The chain links TRBV9 to TRBJ2-3, with 8 positions matching TRBD2. Germline lookup yields CDR1 SGDLS and CDR2 YYNGEE. Losses at the gene ends were 0 bases for V and 3 bases for J; bases not matched to a gene: 3. This CDR3 has 15 amino acids. The full variable domain, rest sourced from reference TRBV9 and TRBJ2-3, is DSGVTQTPKHLITATGQRVTLRCSPRSGDLSVYWYQQSLDQGLQFLIQYYNGEERAKGNILERFSAQQFPDLHSELNLSSLELGDSALYFCASSVAGGLTDTQYFGPGTRLTVL.

The chain is built from TRBV6-6 and TRBJ2-7; maybe TRBD2 (6 bases). V was shortened by 6 bases and J by 0 bases, with 12 bases between the two germline ends. CDR3 length equals 14 residues. Germline CDR1 MNHNY, CDR2 SVGAGI (reference sequence). CDR3 DNA sequence: TGTGCCAGCAGAATCGGGACTTACTCCTACGAGCAGTACTTC. Translating it yields CASRIGTYSYEQYF.

This clone was detected a few times. The CDR3 DNA sequence: TGTGCCAGCAGTGTCCAGGGGTCTGGGGCCAACGTCCTGACTTTC. This codes for CASSVQGSGANVLTF. The genes are TRBV6-6 and TRBJ2-6, with D perhaps matching TRBD1 (6 bases). Looked up from germline, CDR1 is MNHNY and CDR2 is SVGAGI (reference sequence). Trimming shortened V by 5 bases and J by 1 base, and 9 bases separated the two germline ends. The CDR3 has 15 amino acids.

This clone was detected a few times. The chain is built from TRBV7-3 and TRBJ2-1; D perhaps matches TRBD2 (5 bases). The V end lost 3 bases, the J end lost 4 bases, and 10 bases lay between the germline ends. The CDR3 totals 14 residues. Germline CDR1 SGHTA, CDR2 FQGTGA. CDR3 in amino acids: CASSLASQYNEQFF. In DNA, the CDR3 is TGTGCCAGCAGCTTGGCTAGCCAGTACAATGAGCAGTTCTTC.

This clone was seen more than once but under ten times. The sample has other DNA sequences that encode this CDR3 too. J is TRBJ2-5 and V is TRBV18; D is uncertain. Germline V lookup: CDR1 KGHSH, CDR2 LQKENI. Trimming removed 2 bases at V and 3 bases at J, with 7 bases between. The CDR3 has 13 residues. The DNA of the CDR3 is TGTGCCAGCTCACCATCGGAAGAAGAGACCCAGTACTTC. Translation gives CASSPSEEETQYF.

This clone was counted between two and nine times. The chain combines TRBV9 with TRBJ2-1; D unclear. V was trimmed by 10 bases and J by 4 bases, leaving 18 bases between them. There are 14 residues in the CDR3. Germline CDR1 and CDR2: SGDLS and YYNGEE. The CDR3 DNA reads TGTGCCTGTCCCGGGCTTAACGGTTACAATGAGCAGTTCTTC. Its translation is CACPGLNGYNEQFF.

This clone was recorded a few times. The identical CDR3 is also encoded by other nucleotide sequences in the sample. The V gene is TRBV28, the J gene TRBJ2-7; D unresolved. V shed 6 bases and J shed 4 bases, with 7 bases lying between them. This CDR3 is built from 11 residues. In germline, CDR1 is MDHEN, CDR2 SYDVKM. CDR3 DNA: TGTGCCAGCAGCCTCACGTACGAGCAGTACTTC. Protein sequence: CASSLTYEQYF.

Only a few counts were recorded for this clone. This sequence joins TRBV21-1 and TRBJ2-7; TRBD2 is the table's D call and was not checked against the DNA. TRBV21-1 is tagged as a pseudogene. The CDR3 totals 15 residues. The CDR3, as DNA: TGTGCCAGCAGCAAAGACCGGGACTCTAGTAGATGGCAGTACTTC. It specifies CASSKDRDSSRWQYF.